The T cell receptor (beta chain) under discussion was sequenced for a study of blood T cell repertoires in COVID-19. Across the study: The United States, Italy and Spain were the sources of the acute and convalescent COVID-19 samples.

Trimming left V 6 bases short and J 1 base short, with 9 bases between. The germline gives CDR1 LNHNV, CDR2 YYDKDF (reference sequence). This CDR3 region has 13 residues. The repertoire was sequenced with immunoSEQ multiplex PCR; TCRdb's copy has only in-frame clones and lacks some. The profile covers about 160,000 clones, with approximately 80% appearing a single time and roughly 9.1% taken by the ten largest. This rearrangement joins TRBV15 to TRBJ1-2; perhaps TRBD1 as D (6 bases). This receptor was obtained from a woman of 80 years or more with active or convalescent COVID-19. Sequencing was carried out using peripheral blood. The CDR3 DNA reads TGTGCCACCAGAGCGGACAGTAACTATGGCTACACCTTC. Translated: CATRADSNYGYTF. The complete variable domain, with remaining parts taken from reference TRBV15 and TRBJ1-2, reads DAMVIQNPRYQVTQFGKPVTLSCSQTLNHNVMYWYQQKSSQAPKLLFHYYDKDFNNEADTPDNFQSRRPNTSFCFLDIRSPGLGDTAMYLCATRADSNYGYTFGSGTRLTVV.